Listed below are T cell receptor beta chains from one sample, sequenced in a study of blood T cell repertoires in COVID-19. Sequenced by immunoSEQ multiplex PCR; TCRdb stores in-frame clones only, minus some. The sample includes over 200,000 clones, 75% to 90% of them seen just once. Sequencing was done on a sample of peripheral blood. These receptors were taken from a woman in her 30s who had recovered from COVID-19. CDR3s include the opening cysteine and the closing phenylalanine or tryptophan. D genes are given only for firm matches. A clone size is listed for some rows: how often the clone was seen (once, few, many), or a class if it is expanded.

j_call v_call clone_size d_call cdr3_nt cdr3_aa
TRBJ1-5 TRBV6-5 NA NA TGTGCCAGCAGGGGGGCAGTCCCTAAGGCCCAGCATTTT CASRGAVPKAQHF
TRBJ2-1 TRBV27 NA NA TGTGCCAGCAGTTCCGTCGGGGGATTGGGCGAGCAGTTCTTC CASSSVGGLGEQFF
TRBJ1-5 TRBV5-6 NA NA TGTGCCAGCAGCTTGGGCTGGGGAAGGGGGCAGCCCCAGCATTTT CASSLGWGRGQPQHF
TRBJ2-1 TRBV7-9 NA NA TGTGCCAGCAGCTCGGGACTGGGGGACGATGAGCAGTTCTTC CASSSGLGDDEQFF
TRBJ2-4 TRBV3-1/TRBV3-2 once TRBD1 TGTGCCAGCAGGGGATGGACAGGGTGGGACAAAAACATTCAGTACTTC CASRGWTGWDKNIQYF
TRBJ2-2 TRBV19 NA TRBD1 TGTGCCAGGTTCGGGACAGGGGACGGGACCGGGGAGCTGTTTTTT CARFGTGDGTGELFF
TRBJ2-5 TRBV6-2/TRBV6-3 once TRBD2 TGTGCCAGCAGTTACGGCTCTAGCGGGGGTGAGACCCAGTACTTC CASSYGSSGGETQYF
TRBJ1-1 TRBV30 NA TRBD1 TGTGCCTGGAAGACAGGGGGCCCTGGTTGGGAGGACGCTTTCTTT CAWKTGGPGWEDAFF
TRBJ1-3 TRBV24-1 NA NA TGTGCCACCAGTGATCGGAGAGGGCCGTTCTCTGGAAACACCATATATTTT CATSDRRGPFSGNTIYF
TRBJ1-5 TRBV20-1 once NA TGCAGTGCTAGTATCGGACTGGGGACAAGCAATCAGCCCCAGCATTTT CSASIGLGTSNQPQHF
TRBJ2-7 TRBV25-1 NA TRBD1 TGTGCCAGCAGGGGGGACAGGGGCCCCTACGAGCAGTACTTC CASRGDRGPYEQYF
TRBJ1-6 TRBV19 NA NA TGTGCCAGTAGCATCCTCCCGGGAGGGGCTAATTCACCCCTCCACTTT CASSILPGGANSPLHF
TRBJ1-2 TRBV27 NA TRBD1 TGTGCCAGCAGTCGGGACAGGGGAGGAGGCTACACCTTC CASSRDRGGGYTF
TRBJ2-3 TRBV18 NA TRBD2 TGTGCCAGCTCACCTCTTCCGACTAGCGGCGATGATACGCAGTATTTT CASSPLPTSGDDTQYF
TRBJ2-7 TRBV4-2 NA TRBD1 TGTGCCAGCAGCCAGGAAAGGACAGGGGTCTACGAGCAGTACTTC CASSQERTGVYEQYF
TRBJ1-5 TRBV3-1/TRBV3-2 NA TRBD1 TGTGCCAGCAGCCAAGCCCAGGGGGCCCAGCATTTT CASSQAQGAQHF
TRBJ1-2 TRBV3-1/TRBV3-2 NA NA TGTGCCAGCAGCCAAGATCGGGGGGGCTATGGCTACACCTTC CASSQDRGGYGYTF
TRBJ2-2 TRBV2 NA TRBD2 TGTGCCAGCAGTGGAGCGGGGGGGGTCTCCGGGGAGCTGTTTTTT CASSGAGGVSGELFF
TRBJ2-6 TRBV6-1 NA TRBD2 TGTGCCAGCAGTGAAGCCTTAGCGGGGGGGTTCTCTGGGGCCAACGTCCTGACTTTC CASSEALAGGFSGANVLTF
TRBJ2-2 TRBV4-1 few NA TGCGCCAGCAGCCAAGATCGAGGTAGCGGGGAGCTGTTTTTT CASSQDRGSGELFF
TRBJ2-5 TRBV11-3 NA NA TGTGCCAGCAGCTTCGGCCCCGCCGGGGTCCAGTACTTC CASSFGPAGVQYF
TRBJ1-6 TRBV4-3 NA TRBD1 TGCGCCAGCAGCCCGGACAGGGGAACTAATTCACCCCTCCACTTT CASSPDRGTNSPLHF
TRBJ1-4 TRBV19 once NA TGTGCCAGTAGTATAGTCACAGCCCAAACAACTAATGAAAAACTGTTTTTT CASSIVTAQTTNEKLFF
TRBJ1-1 TRBV10-3 NA TRBD1 TGTGCCATCAGTGACCGCAGGGGGCTTCCGACTTTCTTT CAISDRRGLPTFF
TRBJ2-5 TRBV7-8 NA TRBD1 TGTGCCAGCAGCGAAACAGGGGTGAGGGGAGAGACCCAGTACTTC CASSETGVRGETQYF
TRBJ1-4 TRBV13 NA TRBD1 TGTGCCAGCAGCTTAACAGGGGGAGCAACTAATGAAAAACTGTTTTTT CASSLTGGATNEKLFF
TRBJ2-7 TRBV19 once TRBD1 TGTGCCAGTAGCTCGACAGGGGGCTATAACGAGCAGTACTTC CASSSTGGYNEQYF
TRBJ1-1 TRBV13 NA NA TGTGCCAGCAGCTTAGGGGTCACAGCTTACACTGAAGCTTTCTTT CASSLGVTAYTEAFF
TRBJ2-5 TRBV6-6 NA TRBD2 TGTGCCAGCTCCGGACTAGCGGGGGCGTTCCAAGAGACCCAGTACTTC CASSGLAGAFQETQYF
TRBJ1-2 TRBV2 NA NA TGTGCCAGCAGTGGGACCGGTTCGTGGGGCTCGGGCTACACCTTC CASSGTGSWGSGYTF
TRBJ2-3 TRBV6-5 NA TRBD2 TGTGCCAGCACCGGACTAGGGGTCGATGGTACGCAGTATTTT CASTGLGVDGTQYF
TRBJ1-1 TRBV6-1 NA NA TGTGCCAGCAGTGAAGTCAATGAAGCTTTCTTT CASSEVNEAFF
TRBJ2-1 TRBV19 NA NA TGTGCCAGTAGCTCAGATAGGGAGCGCGAGCAGTTCTTC CASSSDREREQFF
TRBJ2-3 TRBV7-3 NA NA TGTGCCAGCAGCTTAAGCGGCGGTCGCACAGATACGCAGTATTTT CASSLSGGRTDTQYF
TRBJ2-7 TRBV7-3 NA NA TGTGCCAGCAGCTTAACACAGGTCGGAGAGCAGTACTTC CASSLTQVGEQYF
TRBJ1-6 TRBV6-4 NA NA TGTGCCAGCAGTGACCTGCCGGGCGGAGGAGGATCACCCCTCCACTTT CASSDLPGGGGSPLHF
TRBJ2-5 TRBV5-1 once NA TGCGCCAGCAGCTTGAGCAGGGGCGGGCAAGAGACCCAGTACTTC CASSLSRGGQETQYF
TRBJ1-2 TRBV29-1 NA TRBD1 TGCAGCGTTGAAGGGGGACAGTCCCGTGGCTACACCTTC CSVEGGQSRGYTF
TRBJ2-1 TRBV15 once TRBD1 TGTGCCACCAGCAGCTTGGACAGGGGGCAGTTCTTC CATSSLDRGQFF
TRBJ2-7 TRBV6-5 NA TRBD1 TGTGCCAGCACGAAGGGGACAGCCAATTACGAGCAGTACTTC CASTKGTANYEQYF
TRBJ2-3 TRBV5-6 NA NA TGTGCCAGCAGCCCCTACACTAGCTTCGATACGCAGTATTTT CASSPYTSFDTQYF
TRBJ2-5 TRBV19 NA NA TGTGCCAGTAGTTTCGGGACTTTCGGAGAGACCCAGTACTTC CASSFGTFGETQYF
TRBJ2-1 TRBV27 NA NA TGTGCCAGCAGTTTATGGGGGGTCAATGAGCAGTTCTTC CASSLWGVNEQFF
TRBJ2-2 TRBV7-3 NA NA TGTGCCAGCAGCTTCACAGGGACCCGGGGCACCGGGGAGCTGTTTTTT CASSFTGTRGTGELFF
TRBJ1-1 TRBV19 NA TRBD1 TGTGCCAGTAGCAAAATTAAGGCCGGGACAGCATACACTGAAGCTTTCTTT CASSKIKAGTAYTEAFF
TRBJ2-2 TRBV2 once NA TGTGCCAGCCAAGCCCGGGGTGTGGTTAGGCCCGGGGAGCTGTTTTTT CASQARGVVRPGELFF
TRBJ2-7 TRBV5-1 NA NA TGCGCCAGCAGCTCCTCCCCTACAGGGCCCCTCTCCTACGAGCAGTACTTC CASSSSPTGPLSYEQYF
TRBJ1-3 TRBV9 NA NA TGTGCCAGCAGCGTAGCGGGACACATCTCTGGAAACACCATATATTTT CASSVAGHISGNTIYF
TRBJ1-6 TRBV27 few NA TGTGCCAGCAGTTTAAGGGGAAGAGGCTCCTATAATTCACCCCTCCACTTT CASSLRGRGSYNSPLHF
TRBJ1-1 TRBV30 few NA TGTGCCTGGAGGTTGTTGGGAGGGATGAACACTGAAGCTTTCTTT CAWRLLGGMNTEAFF
TRBJ2-7 TRBV7-3 NA TRBD1 TGTGCCAGCAGCTTAACGGGACAGGCTAGCTCCTACGAGCAGTACTTC CASSLTGQASSYEQYF
TRBJ2-5 TRBV15 few NA TGTGCCACCAGCAGAGATCCGGGACAACAAGAGACCCAGTACTTC CATSRDPGQQETQYF
TRBJ1-3 TRBV6-5 NA NA TGTGCCAGCAGTTATTCCTACCAGGCTGGAAACACCATATATTTT CASSYSYQAGNTIYF
TRBJ1-2 TRBV7-9 few NA TGTGCCAGCGAAACAGGAGGGATCTGGGGCTACACCTTC CASETGGIWGYTF
TRBJ2-5 TRBV4-1 NA TRBD2 TGCGCCAGCAGCCAAGATAAGGAGCGGGGGAACCAAGAGACCCAGTACTTC CASSQDKERGNQETQYF
TRBJ2-1 TRBV5-1 NA TRBD1 TGCGCCAGCACCCGGGACAGCTCCTACAATGAGCAGTTCTTC CASTRDSSYNEQFF
TRBJ2-1 TRBV7-9 NA NA TGTGCCAGCAGCTTAATCCCCCGGACAGCGGTCGATGAGCAGTTCTTC CASSLIPRTAVDEQFF